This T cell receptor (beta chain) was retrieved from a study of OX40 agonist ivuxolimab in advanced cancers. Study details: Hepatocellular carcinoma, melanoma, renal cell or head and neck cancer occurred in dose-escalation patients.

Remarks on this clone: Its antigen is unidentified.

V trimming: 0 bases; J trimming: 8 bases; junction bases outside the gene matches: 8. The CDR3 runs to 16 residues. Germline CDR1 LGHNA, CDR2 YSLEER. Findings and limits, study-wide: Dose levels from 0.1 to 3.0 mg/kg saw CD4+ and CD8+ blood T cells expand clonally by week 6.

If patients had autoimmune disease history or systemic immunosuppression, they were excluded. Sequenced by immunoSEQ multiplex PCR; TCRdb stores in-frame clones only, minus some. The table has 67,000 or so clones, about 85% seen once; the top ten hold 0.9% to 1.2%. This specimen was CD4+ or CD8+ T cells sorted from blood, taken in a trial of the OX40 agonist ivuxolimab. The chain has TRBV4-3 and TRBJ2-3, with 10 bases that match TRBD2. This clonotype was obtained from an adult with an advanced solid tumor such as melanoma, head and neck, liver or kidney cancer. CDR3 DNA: TGCGCCAGCAGCCAAGATACTAGCGGGATAAGTCCTACGCAGTATTTT. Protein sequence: CASSQDTSGISPTQYF.